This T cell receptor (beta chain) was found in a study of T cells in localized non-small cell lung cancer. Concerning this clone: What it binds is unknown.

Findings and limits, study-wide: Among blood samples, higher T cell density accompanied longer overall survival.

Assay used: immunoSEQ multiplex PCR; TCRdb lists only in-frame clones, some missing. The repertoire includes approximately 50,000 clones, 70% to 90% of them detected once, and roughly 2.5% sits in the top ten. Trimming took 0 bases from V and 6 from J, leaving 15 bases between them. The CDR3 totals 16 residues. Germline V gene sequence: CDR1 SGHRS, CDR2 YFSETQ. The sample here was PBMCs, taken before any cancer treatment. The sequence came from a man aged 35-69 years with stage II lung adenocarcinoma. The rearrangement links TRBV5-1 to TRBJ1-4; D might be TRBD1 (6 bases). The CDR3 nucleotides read TGCGCCAGCAGCTTGGAGGTGCAGGACAGTGATGAAAAACTGTTTTTT. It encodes CASSLEVQDSDEKLFF. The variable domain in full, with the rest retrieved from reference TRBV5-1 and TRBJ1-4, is KAGVTQTPRYLIKTRGQQVTLSCSPISGHRSVSWYQQTPGQGLQFLFEYFSETQRNKGNFPGRFSGRQFSNSRSEMNVSTLELGDSALYLCASSLEVQDSDEKLFFGSGTQLSVL.